This T cell receptor (beta chain) emerged from a study of CD8 T cells in ankylosing spondylitis. Overall study results and limits: Previously reported in reactive arthritis synovial fluid and blood were some of the motif variants. Disease-linked clones, CD8+, were relatively rare in peripheral blood. The clones that were linked to disease were reported to be significantly enriched in matched synovial fluid samples from ankylosing spondylitis patients. About 8 highly homologous variants made up a TCR beta motif, and this motif appeared characteristic of ankylosing spondylitis blood.

Comment on this clonotype: Its specificity is unknown.

With 4 bases removed from V and 0 bases from J, the gap between germline ends came to 7 bases. The V gene's germline CDR1 is MNHEY and CDR2 SMNVEV (reference sequence). The CDR3 sequence is 14 residues long. Libraries of TCR beta came from quantitative 5'-RACE with molecular barcodes. Using its own MiXCR run on the 5' RACE reads, TCRdb lists one record per CDR3 protein. The table has 400,000 to 450,000 distinct CDR3 sequences, roughly 17% seen once. The sequence was collected from a male donor with ankylosing spondylitis. This sequence joins TRBV27 and TRBJ2-4; D call uncertain. The specimen sequenced was blood, either unsorted or a sorted T cell fraction (not recorded which). The CDR3 loop reads CASSSLIAKNIQYF. The CDR3 bases are TGTGCCAGCAGTTCCTTGATAGCCAAAAACATTCAGTACTTC.